This T cell receptor (beta chain) was observed in a study of cytomegalovirus exposure and HLA in healthy donors. Study-level results: Among TCR beta chains of equal frequency, HLA-associated ones were more clonally expanded in a later analysis. Reportedly, HLA-A and HLA-B alleles of most subjects were accurately predicted from TCR beta. Through in vitro validation, three CMV-associated chains were shown to be specific for CMV antigens.

Points on this clone: Its target is unknown.

The PCR was carried out with 60 Vbeta primers and 13 Jbeta primers. Sequencing used immunoSEQ multiplex PCR; TCRdb keeps in-frame clones, though not all of them. This listing includes some 42,000 clones. Looked up from germline, CDR1 is SQVTM and CDR2 is ANQGSEA. This CDR3 comprises 16 residues. Between the trimmed V and J ends, which lost 5 bases and 0 bases, there was a span of 14 bases. The genes are TRBV29-1 and TRBJ2-6; D unclear. The sample comprised PBMCs. The receptor comes from a man younger than 40 in good health and CMV-seronegative. The CDR3 nucleotides are TGCAGCGTTAGCACAGACGTGGACTCTGGGGCCAACGTCCTGACTTTC. Protein product: CSVSTDVDSGANVLTF.